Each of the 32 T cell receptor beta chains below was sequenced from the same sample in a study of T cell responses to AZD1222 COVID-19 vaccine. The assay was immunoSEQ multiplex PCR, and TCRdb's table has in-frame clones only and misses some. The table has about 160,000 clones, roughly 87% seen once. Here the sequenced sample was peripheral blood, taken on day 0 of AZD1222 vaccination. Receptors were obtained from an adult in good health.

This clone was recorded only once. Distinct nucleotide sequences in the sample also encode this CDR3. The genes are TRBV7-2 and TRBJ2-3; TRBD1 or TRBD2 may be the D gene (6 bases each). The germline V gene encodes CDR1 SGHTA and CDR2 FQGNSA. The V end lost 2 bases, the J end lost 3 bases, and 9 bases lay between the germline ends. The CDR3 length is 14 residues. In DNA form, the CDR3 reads TGTGCCAGCAGCTTATGGGGGGCAACAGATACGCAGTATTTT. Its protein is CASSLWGATDTQYF.

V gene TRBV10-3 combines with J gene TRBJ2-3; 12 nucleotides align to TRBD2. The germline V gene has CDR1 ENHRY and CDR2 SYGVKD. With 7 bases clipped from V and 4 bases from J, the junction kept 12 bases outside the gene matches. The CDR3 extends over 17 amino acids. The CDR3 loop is CAIKGLAGGPGADTQYF. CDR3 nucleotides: TGTGCCATCAAAGGGCTAGCGGGAGGGCCCGGTGCAGATACGCAGTATTTT.

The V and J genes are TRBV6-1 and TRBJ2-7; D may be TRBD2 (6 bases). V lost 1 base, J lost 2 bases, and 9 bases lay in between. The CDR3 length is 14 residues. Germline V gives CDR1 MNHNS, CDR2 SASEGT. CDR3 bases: TGTGCCAGCAGTGAAGGACTAGAGACCTACGAGCAGTACTTC. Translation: CASSEGLETYEQYF.

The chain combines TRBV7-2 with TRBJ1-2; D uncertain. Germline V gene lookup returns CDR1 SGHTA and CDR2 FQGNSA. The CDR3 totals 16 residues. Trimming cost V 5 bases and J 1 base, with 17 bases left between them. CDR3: CASSILGGRNNYGYTF. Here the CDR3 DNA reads TGTGCCAGCAGCATCCTTGGTGGGCGGAATAACTATGGCTACACCTTC.

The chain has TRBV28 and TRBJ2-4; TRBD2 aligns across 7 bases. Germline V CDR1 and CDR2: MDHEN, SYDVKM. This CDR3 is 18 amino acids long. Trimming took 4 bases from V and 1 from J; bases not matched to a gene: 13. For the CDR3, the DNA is TGTGCCAGCAGTTCCCACAGGTGGCAGGGAGGGGCCAAAAACATTCAGTACTTC. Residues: CASSSHRWQGGAKNIQYF. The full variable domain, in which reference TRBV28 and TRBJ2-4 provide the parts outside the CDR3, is DVKVTQSSRYLVKRTGEKVFLECVQDMDHENMFWYRQDPGLGLRLIYFSYDVKMKEKGDIPEGYSVSREKKERFSLILESASTNQTSMYLCASSSHRWQGGAKNIQYFGAGTRLSVL.

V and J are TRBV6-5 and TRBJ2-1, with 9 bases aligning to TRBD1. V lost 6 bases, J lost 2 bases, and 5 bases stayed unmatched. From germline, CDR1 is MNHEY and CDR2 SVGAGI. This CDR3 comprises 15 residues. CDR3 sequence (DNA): TGTGCCAGCAGAGCAACAGGGGGCGCCTACAATGAGCAGTTCTTC. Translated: CASRATGGAYNEQFF.

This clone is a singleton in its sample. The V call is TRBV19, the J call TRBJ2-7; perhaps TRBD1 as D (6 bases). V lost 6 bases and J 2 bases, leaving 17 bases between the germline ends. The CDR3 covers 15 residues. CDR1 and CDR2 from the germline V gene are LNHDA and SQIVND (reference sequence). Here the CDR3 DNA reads TGTGCCAGTAGCGCCATGGTAAACAGGGCCTACGAGCAGTACTTC. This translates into CASSAMVNRAYEQYF.

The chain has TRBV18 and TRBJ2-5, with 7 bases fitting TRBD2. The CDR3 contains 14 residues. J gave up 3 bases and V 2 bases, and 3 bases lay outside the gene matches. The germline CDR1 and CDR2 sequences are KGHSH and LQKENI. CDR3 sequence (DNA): TGTGCCAGCTCACCATCGCTAGCGGAAGAGACCCAGTACTTC. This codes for CASSPSLAEETQYF.

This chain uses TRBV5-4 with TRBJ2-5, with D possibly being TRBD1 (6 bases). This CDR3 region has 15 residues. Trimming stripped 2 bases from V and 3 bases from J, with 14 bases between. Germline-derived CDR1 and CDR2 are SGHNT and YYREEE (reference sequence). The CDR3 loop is CASSLTGTLKETQYF. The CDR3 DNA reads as TGTGCCAGCAGCTTAACAGGGACACTTAAAGAGACCCAGTACTTC.

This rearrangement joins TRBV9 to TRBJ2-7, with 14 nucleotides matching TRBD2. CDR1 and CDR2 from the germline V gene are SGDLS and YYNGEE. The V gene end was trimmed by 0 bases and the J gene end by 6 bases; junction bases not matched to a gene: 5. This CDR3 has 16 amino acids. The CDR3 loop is CASSVAGTSGGGEQYF. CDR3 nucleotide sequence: TGTGCCAGCAGCGTAGCTGGGACTAGCGGGGGTGGCGAGCAGTACTTC.

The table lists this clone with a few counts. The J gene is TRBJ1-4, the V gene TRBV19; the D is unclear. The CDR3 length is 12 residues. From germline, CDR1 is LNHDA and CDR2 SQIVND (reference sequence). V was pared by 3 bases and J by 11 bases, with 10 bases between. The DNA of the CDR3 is TGTGCCAGTAGTATTGGTGGGAAGAAACTGTTTTTT. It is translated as CASSIGGKKLFF.

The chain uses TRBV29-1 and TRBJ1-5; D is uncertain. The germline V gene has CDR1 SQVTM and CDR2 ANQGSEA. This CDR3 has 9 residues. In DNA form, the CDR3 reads TGCACCTTCAATCAGCCCCAGCATTTT. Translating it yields CTFNQPQHF.

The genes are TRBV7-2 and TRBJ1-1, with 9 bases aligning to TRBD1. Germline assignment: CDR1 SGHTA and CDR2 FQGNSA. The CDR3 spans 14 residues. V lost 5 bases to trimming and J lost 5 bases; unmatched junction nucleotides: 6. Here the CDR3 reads CASSQRDRATEAFF. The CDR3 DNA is TGTGCCAGCAGCCAACGGGACAGGGCTACTGAAGCTTTCTTT.

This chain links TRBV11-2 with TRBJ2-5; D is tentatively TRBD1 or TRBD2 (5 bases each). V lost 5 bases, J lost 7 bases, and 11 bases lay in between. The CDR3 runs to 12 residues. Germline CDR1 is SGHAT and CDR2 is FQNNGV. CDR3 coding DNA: TGTGCCAGCAGCCTGGACGGGGCGACCCAGTACTTC. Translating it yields CASSLDGATQYF.

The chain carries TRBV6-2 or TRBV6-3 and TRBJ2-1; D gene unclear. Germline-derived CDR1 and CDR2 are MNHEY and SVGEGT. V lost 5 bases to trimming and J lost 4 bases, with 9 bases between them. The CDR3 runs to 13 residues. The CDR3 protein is CASSDPWYNEQFF. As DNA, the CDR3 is TGTGCCAGCAGTGACCCGTGGTACAATGAGCAGTTCTTC.

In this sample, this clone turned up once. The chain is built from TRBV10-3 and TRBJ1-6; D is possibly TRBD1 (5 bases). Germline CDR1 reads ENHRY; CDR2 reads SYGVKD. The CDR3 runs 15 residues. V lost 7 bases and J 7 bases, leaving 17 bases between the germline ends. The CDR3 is CAIKPGRGVNSPLHF. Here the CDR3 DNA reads TGTGCCATCAAGCCGGGACGCGGGGTGAATTCACCCCTCCACTTT.

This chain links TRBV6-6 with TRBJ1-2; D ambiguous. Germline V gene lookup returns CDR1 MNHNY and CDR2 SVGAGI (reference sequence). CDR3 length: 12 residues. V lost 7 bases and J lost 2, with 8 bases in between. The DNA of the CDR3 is TGTGCCAGCACACCGGGGAACTATGGCTACACCTTC. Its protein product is CASTPGNYGYTF.

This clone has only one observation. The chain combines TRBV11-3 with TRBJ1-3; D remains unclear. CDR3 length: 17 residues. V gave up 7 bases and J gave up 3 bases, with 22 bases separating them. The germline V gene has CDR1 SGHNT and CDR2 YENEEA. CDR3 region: CASTSPKAKASGNTIYF. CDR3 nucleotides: TGTGCCAGCACCTCCCCTAAGGCAAAGGCGAGTGGAAACACCATATATTTT.

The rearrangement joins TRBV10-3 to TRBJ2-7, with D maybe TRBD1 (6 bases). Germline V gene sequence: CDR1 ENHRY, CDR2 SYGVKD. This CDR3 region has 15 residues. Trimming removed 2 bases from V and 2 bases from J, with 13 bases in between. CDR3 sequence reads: CAISENTGSPYEQYF. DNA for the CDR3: TGTGCCATCAGTGAGAATACAGGGTCCCCCTACGAGCAGTACTTC.

CDR3 loop: CASSFSSGTGDSPLHF. CDR3 bases: TGTGCCAGCAGTTTCTCTTCCGGGACAGGGGATTCACCCCTCCACTTT. The V gene is TRBV27, the J gene TRBJ1-6, with 10 bases lining up with TRBD1. The CDR3 length is 16 residues. The ends lost 3 bases at V and 8 bases at J; junction bases unmatched: 7. Germline V gives CDR1 MNHEY, CDR2 SMNVEV (reference sequence).

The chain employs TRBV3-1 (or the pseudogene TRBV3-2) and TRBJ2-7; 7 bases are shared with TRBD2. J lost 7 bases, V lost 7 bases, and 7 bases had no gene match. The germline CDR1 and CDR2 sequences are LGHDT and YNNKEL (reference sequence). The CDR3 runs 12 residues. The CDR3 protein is CASTRASGEQYF. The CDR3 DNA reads TGTGCCAGCACTAGGGCTAGCGGTGAGCAGTACTTC.

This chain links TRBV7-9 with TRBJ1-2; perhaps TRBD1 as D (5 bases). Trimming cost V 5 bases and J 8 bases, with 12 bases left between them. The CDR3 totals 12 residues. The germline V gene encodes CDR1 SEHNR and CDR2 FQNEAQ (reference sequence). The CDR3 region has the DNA TGTGCCAGCAGCCCCGTGGGGGGAGGCTACACCTTC. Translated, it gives CASSPVGGGYTF.

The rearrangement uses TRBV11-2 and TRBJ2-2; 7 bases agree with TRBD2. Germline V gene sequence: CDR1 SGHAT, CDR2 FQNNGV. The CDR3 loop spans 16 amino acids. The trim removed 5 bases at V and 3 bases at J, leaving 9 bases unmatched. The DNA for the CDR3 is TGTGCCAGCAGCCCACCCCGCGGGAGTTACACCGGGGAGCTGTTTTTT. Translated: CASSPPRGSYTGELFF.

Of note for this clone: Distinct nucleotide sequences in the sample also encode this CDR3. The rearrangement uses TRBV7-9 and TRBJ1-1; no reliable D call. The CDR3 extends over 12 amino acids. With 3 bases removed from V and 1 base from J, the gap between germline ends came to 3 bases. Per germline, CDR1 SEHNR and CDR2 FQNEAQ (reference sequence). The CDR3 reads CASSFPNTEAFF. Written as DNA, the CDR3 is TGTGCCAGCAGCTTCCCGAACACTGAAGCTTTCTTT.

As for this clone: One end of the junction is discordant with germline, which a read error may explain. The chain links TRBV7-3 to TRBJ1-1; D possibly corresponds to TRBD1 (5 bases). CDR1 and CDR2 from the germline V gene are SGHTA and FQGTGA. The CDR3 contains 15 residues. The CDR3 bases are TGTGCCAGCAACTTACTACCAGGGTTTCCCACTGAAGCTTTCTTT. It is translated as CASNLLPGFPTEAFF.

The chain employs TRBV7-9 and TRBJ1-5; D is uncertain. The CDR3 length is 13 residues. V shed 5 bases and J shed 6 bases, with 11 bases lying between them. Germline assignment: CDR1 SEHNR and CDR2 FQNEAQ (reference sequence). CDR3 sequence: CASSTRAGQPQHF. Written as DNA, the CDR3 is TGTGCCAGCAGCACCCGGGCCGGTCAGCCCCAGCATTTT.

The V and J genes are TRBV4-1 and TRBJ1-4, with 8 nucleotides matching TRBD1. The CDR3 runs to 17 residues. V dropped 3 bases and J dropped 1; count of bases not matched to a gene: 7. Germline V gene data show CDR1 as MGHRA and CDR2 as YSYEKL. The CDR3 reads CASSQAGGARTNEKLFF. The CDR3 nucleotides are TGCGCCAGCAGCCAGGCAGGGGGCGCAAGAACTAATGAAAAACTGTTTTTT.

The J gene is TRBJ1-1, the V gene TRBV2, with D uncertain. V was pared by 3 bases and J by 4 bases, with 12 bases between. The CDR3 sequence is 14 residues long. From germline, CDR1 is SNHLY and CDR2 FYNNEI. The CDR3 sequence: CASSDLVSSTEAFF. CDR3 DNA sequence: TGTGCCAGCAGTGATCTGGTATCGAGCACTGAAGCTTTCTTT.

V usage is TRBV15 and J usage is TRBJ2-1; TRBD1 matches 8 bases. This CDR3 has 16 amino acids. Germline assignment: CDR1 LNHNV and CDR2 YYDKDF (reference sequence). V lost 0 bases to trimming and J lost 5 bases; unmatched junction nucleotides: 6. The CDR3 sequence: CATSRDRGTGDNEQFF. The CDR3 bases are TGTGCCACCAGCAGAGATAGGGGGACAGGAGACAATGAGCAGTTCTTC.

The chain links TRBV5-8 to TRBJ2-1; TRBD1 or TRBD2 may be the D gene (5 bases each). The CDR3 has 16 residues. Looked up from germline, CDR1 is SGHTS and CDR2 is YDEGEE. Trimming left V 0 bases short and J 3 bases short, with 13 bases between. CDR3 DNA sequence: TGTGCCAGCAGCTTGGCTTGGGGGTCGGACTACAATGAGCAGTTCTTC. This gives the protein CASSLAWGSDYNEQFF.

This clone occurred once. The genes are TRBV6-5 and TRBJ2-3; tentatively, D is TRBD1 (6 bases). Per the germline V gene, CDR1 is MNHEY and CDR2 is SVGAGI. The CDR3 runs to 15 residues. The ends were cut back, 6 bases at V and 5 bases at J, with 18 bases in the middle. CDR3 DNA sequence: TGTGCCAGCAGGGGGGCCGGGACGGGACAAGATACGCAGTATTTT. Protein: CASRGAGTGQDTQYF.

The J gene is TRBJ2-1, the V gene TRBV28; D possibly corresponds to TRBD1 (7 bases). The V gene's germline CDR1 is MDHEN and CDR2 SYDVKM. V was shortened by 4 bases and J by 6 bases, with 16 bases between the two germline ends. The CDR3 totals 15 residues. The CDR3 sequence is CASSSIRGASNEQFF. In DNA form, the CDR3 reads TGTGCCAGCAGTTCAATCAGGGGGGCTAGCAATGAGCAGTTCTTC.